The clone carrying this T cell receptor (beta chain) has more than one count but fewer than ten. The target antigen is unknown. Trimming took off 6 bases at V and 3 bases at J, with 8 bases between the two ends. This CDR3 region has 13 residues. Germline V gives CDR1 SNHLY, CDR2 FYNNEI. Data came from immunoSEQ multiplex PCR; TCRdb stores just in-frame clones and leaves some out. The data contain 85,000 to 130,000 clones, 89% of them singletons. This record belongs to a study of T cell responses to AZD1222 COVID-19 vaccine. About the study: Second-dose timings of about 4 or about 12 weeks were pooled. Study-wide results and limits: Dominant at 160-218 and 743-854, vaccine-associated CD4 TCRs also spanned spike. Mostly white British, mostly female donors; authors suggested clonal diversity may be underestimated. Among AZD1222 vaccinees, only 5 to 7 were seropositive at baseline.

The specimen was peripheral blood, collected on day 0 of AZD1222 vaccination. This sequence originates from an adult in good health. V usage is TRBV2 and J usage is TRBJ2-2, with a possible D match to TRBD2 (6 bases). CDR3 sequence (DNA): TGTGCCAGCAGCAGGGACTACACCGGGGAGCTGTTTTTT. Translating it yields CASSRDYTGELFF.